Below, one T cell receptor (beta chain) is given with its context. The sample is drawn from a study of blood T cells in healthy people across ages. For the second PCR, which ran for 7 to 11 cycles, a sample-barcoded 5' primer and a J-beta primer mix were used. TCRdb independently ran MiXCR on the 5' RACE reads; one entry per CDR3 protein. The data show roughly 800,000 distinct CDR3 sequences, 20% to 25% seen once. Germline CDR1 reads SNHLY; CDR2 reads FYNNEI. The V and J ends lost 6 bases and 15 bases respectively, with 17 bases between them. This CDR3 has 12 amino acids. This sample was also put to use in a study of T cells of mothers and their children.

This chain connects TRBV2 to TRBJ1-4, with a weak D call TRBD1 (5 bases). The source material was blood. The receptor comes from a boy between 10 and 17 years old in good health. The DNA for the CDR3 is TGTGCCAGCAGGGCGGGACCACCCAGGATGTTTTTT. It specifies CASRAGPPRMFF.